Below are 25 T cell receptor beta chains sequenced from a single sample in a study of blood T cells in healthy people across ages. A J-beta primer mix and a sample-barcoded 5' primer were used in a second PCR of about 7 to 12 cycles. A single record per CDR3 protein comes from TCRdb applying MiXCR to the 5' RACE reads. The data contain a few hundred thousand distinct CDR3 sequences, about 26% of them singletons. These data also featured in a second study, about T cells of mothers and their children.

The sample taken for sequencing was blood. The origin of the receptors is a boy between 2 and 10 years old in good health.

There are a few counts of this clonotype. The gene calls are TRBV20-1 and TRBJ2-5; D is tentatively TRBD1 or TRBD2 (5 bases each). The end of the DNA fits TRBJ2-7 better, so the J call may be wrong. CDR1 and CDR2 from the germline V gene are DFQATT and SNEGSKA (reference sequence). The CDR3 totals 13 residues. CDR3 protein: CSANGGASYEQYF. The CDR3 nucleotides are TGCAGTGCTAATGGGGGTGCCTCCTACGAGCAGTACTTC.

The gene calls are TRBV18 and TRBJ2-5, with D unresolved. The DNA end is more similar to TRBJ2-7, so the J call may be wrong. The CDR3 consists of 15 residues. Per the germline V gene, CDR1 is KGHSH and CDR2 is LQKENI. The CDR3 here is CASSLPSISSYEQYF. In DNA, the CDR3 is TGTGCCAGCTCGCTACCTAGTATAAGCTCCTACGAGCAGTACTTC.

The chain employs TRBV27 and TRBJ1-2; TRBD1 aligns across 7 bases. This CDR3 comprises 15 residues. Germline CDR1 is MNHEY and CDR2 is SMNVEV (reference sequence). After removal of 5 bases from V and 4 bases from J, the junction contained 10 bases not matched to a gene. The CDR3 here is CASSATGLGIYGYTF. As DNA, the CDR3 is TGTGCCAGCAGTGCGACAGGGTTGGGGATCTATGGCTACACCTTC.

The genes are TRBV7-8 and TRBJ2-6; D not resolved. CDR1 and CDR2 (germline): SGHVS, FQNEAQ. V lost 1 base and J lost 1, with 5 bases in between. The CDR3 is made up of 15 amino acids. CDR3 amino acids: CASSLVWSGANVLTF. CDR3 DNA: TGTGCCAGCAGCTTAGTCTGGTCTGGGGCCAACGTCCTGACTTTC.

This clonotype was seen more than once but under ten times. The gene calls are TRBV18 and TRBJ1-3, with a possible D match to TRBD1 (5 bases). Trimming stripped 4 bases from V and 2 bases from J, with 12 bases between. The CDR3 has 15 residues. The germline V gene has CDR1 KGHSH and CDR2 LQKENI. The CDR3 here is CASSRYRSPGNTIYF. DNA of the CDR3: TGTGCCAGCTCACGGTACAGGTCCCCTGGAAACACCATATATTTT.

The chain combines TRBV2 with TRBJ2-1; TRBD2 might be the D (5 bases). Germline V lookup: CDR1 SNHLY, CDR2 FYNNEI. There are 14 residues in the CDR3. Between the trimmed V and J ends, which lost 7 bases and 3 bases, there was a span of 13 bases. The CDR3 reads CASKVGLLYNEQFF. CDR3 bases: TGTGCCAGCAAAGTCGGACTTCTCTACAATGAGCAGTTCTTC.

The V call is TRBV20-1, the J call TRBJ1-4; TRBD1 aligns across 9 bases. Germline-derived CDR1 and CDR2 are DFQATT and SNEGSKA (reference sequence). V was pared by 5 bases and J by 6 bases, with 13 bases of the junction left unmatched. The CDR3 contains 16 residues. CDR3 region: CSARGTQTGGYEKLFF. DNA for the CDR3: TGCAGTGCTCGAGGGACTCAGACAGGGGGGTATGAAAAACTGTTTTTT.

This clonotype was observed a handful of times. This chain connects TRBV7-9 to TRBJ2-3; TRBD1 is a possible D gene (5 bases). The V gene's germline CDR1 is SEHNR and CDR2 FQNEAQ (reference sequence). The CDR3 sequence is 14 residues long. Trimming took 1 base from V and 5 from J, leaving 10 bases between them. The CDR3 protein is CASSLGGGRDTQYF. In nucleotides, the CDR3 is TGTGCCAGCAGCTTAGGGGGCGGTAGAGATACGCAGTATTTT. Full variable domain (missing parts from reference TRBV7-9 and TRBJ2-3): DTGVSQNPRHKITKRGQNVTFRCDPISEHNRLYWYRQTLGQGPEFLTYFQNEAQLEKSRLLSDRFSAERPKGSFSTLEIQRTEQGDSAMYLCASSLGGGRDTQYFGPGTRLTVL.

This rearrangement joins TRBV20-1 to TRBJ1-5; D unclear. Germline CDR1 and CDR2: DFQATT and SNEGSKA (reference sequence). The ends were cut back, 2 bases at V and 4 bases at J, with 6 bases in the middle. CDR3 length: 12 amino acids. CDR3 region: CSARNGNQPQHF. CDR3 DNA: TGCAGTGCTAGAAATGGGAATCAGCCCCAGCATTTT.

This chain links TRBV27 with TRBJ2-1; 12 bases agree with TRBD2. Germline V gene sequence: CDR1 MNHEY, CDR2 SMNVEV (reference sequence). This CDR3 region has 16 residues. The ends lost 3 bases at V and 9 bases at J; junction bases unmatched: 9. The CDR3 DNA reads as TGTGCCAGCAGTTTTGGGCTAGCGGGAGGGAGGACTGAGCAGTTCTTC. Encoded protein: CASSFGLAGGRTEQFF.

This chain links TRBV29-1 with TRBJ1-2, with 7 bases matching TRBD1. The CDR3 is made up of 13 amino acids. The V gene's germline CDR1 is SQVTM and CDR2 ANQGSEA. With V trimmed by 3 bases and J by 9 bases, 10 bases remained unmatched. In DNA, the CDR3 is TGCAGCGTTGATCCGGGAGGGGGCGAGCGCTACACCTTC. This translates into CSVDPGGGERYTF.

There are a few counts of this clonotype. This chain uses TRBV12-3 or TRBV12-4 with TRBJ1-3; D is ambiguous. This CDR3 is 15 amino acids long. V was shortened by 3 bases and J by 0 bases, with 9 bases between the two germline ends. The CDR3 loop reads CASSLPGSSGNTIYF. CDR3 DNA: TGTGCCAGCAGTTTGCCCGGAAGCTCTGGAAACACCATATATTTT.

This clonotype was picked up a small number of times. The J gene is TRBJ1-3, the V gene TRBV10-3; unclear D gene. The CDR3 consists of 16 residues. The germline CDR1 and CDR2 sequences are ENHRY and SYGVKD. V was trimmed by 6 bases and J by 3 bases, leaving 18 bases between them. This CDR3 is CAIRMAVTRIGNTIYF. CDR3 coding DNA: TGTGCCATCAGAATGGCAGTTACACGAATTGGAAACACCATATATTTT.

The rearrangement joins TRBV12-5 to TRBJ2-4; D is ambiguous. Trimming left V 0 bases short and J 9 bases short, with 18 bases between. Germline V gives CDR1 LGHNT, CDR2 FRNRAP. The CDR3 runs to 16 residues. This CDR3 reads CASGLVFGPSWGIQYF. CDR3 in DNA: TGTGCTAGTGGTTTGGTATTCGGACCCAGCTGGGGCATTCAGTACTTC.

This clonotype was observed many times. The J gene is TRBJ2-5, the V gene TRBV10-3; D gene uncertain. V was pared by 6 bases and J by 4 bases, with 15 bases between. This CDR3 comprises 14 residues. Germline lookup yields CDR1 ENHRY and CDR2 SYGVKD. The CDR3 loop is CAISQLKPAETQYF. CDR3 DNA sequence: TGTGCCATCAGCCAGCTAAAGCCTGCAGAGACCCAGTACTTC.

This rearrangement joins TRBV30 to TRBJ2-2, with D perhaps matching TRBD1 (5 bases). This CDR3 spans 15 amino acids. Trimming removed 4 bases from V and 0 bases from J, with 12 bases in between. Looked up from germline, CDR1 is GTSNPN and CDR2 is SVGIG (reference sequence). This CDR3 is CAWTGNPANTGELFF. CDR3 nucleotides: TGTGCCTGGACAGGGAACCCCGCGAACACCGGGGAGCTGTTTTTT.

Here the CDR3 DNA reads TGTGCCAGGCTCGGCGTGAAGTACTTC. Translating it yields CARLGVKYF. The chain is built from TRBV27 and TRBJ2-7; D is undetermined. Trimming left V 9 bases short and J 11 bases short, with 11 bases between. This CDR3 comprises 9 residues. Germline CDR1 reads MNHEY; CDR2 reads SMNVEV (reference sequence).

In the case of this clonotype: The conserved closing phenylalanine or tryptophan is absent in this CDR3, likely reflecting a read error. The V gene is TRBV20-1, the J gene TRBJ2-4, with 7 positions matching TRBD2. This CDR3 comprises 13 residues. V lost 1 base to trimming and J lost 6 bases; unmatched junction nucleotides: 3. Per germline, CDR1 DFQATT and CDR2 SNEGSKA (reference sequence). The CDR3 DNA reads TGCAGTGCTAGAGTACCGGGGGGAAACATTCAGTACTCC. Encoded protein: CSARVPGGNIQYS.

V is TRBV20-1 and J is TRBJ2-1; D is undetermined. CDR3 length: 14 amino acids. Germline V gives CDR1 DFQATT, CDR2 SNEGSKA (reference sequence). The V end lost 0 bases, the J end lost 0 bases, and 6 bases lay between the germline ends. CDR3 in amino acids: CSARDWGSYNEQFF. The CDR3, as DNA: TGCAGTGCTAGAGACTGGGGCTCCTACAATGAGCAGTTCTTC.

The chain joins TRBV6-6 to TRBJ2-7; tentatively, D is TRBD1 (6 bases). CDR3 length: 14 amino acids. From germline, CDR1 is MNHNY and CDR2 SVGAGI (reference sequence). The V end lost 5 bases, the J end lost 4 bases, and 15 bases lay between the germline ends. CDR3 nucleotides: TGTGCCAGCAGTCTATACAGGGAAAGGTACGAGCAGTACTTC. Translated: CASSLYRERYEQYF.

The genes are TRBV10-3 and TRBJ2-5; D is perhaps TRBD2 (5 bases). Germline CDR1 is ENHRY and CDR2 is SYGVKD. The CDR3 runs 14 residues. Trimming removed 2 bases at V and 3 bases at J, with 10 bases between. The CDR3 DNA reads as TGTGCCATCAGTGAGGGACTGCCTAAAGAGACCCAGTACTTC. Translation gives CAISEGLPKETQYF.

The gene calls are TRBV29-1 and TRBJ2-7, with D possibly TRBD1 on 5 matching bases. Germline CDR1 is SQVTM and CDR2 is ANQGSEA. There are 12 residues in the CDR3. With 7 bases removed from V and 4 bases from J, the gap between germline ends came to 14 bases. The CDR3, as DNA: TGCAGCGCCCTAGGGGATTTGTACGAGCAGTACTTC. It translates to CSALGDLYEQYF.

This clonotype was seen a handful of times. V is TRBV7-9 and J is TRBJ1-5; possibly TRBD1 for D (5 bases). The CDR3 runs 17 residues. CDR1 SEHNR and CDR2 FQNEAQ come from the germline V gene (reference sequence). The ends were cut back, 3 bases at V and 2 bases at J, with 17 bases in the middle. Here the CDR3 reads CASSFLRGGKGNQPQHF. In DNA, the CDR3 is TGTGCCAGCAGCTTTCTGAGGGGCGGGAAGGGCAATCAGCCCCAGCATTTT.

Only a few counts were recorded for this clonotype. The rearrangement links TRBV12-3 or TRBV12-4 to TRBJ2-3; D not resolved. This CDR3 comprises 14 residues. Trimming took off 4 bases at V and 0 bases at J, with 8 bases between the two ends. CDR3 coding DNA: TGTGCCAGCAGTTCGTTGTCCAGCACAGATACGCAGTATTTT. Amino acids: CASSSLSSTDTQYF.

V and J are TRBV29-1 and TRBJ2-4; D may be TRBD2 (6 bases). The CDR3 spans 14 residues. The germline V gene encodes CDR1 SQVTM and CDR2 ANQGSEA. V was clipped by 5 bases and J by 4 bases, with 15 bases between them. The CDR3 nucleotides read TGCAGCGTTTCAGCGGAGGGACTTAAAAACATTCAGTACTTC. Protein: CSVSAEGLKNIQYF. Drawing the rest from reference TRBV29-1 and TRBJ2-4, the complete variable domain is SAVISQKPSRDICQRGTSLTIQCQVDSQVTMMFWYRQQPGQSLTLIATANQGSEATYESGFVIDKFPISRPNLTFSTLTVSNMSPEDSSIYLCSVSAEGLKNIQYFGAGTRLSVL.